The clone carrying this TCR beta chain appeared a few times. Its antigen is not identified. These data originate in a study of blood T cells in healthy people across ages. Findings and limits, study-wide: Reliance upon unsorted PBMCs precluded definitive naive versus antigen-experienced comparison. Percentage of naive T cells showed a strong correlation with TCR beta diversity.

Per germline, CDR1 MDHEN and CDR2 SYDVKM. J gave up 8 bases and V 4 bases, and 9 bases lay outside the gene matches. This CDR3 has 14 residues. Using a J-beta primer mix together with a sample-barcoded 5' primer, a second PCR was run for about 6 to 11 cycles. TCRdb re-called the 5' RACE reads with MiXCR, one entry per CDR3 protein. Altogether about 680,000 distinct CDR3 sequences are present, roughly 50% being singletons, with the ten largest covering approximately 32%. Peripheral blood, 9.5 to 10 milliliters per donor, was collected. The receptor comes from a woman between 55 and 75 years old in good health. This rearrangement joins TRBV28 to TRBJ1-2; 8 positions agree with TRBD1. Specimen: blood. The CDR3 region is CASSSGQGARGYTF. The DNA of the CDR3 is TGTGCCAGCAGTTCAGGGCAGGGGGCGCGGGGCTACACCTTC.